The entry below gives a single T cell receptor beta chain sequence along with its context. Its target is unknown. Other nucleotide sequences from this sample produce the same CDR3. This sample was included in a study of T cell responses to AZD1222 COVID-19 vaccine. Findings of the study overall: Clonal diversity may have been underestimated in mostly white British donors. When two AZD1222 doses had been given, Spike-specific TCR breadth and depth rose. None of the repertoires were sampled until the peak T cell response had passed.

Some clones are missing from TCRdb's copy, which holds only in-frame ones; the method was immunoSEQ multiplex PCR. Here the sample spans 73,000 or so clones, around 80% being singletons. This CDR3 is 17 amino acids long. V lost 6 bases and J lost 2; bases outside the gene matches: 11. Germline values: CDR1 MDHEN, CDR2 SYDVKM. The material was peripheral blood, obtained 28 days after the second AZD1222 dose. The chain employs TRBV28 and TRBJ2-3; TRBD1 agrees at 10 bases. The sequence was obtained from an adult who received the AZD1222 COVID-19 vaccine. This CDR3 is CASSPPDRGQDTDTQYF. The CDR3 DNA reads TGTGCCAGCAGCCCGCCCGACAGGGGGCAGGACACAGATACGCAGTATTTT.